Below, 8 T cell receptor beta chains from the same sample are listed, as sequenced in a study of T cells after yellow fever vaccination. MiXCR was run by TCRdb on the 5' RACE reads, yielding one entry per CDR3 protein. The table lists about 350,000 distinct CDR3 sequences, approximately 8% of them singletons. The material sequenced was PBMCs, taken more than 40 days after the first yellow fever vaccination. Receptor source: a young man who received the YFV17D yellow fever vaccine.

This clonotype came up many times. This chain links TRBV3-1 with TRBJ1-1; D is uncertain. Germline-derived CDR1 and CDR2 are LGHDT and YNNKEL (reference sequence). The germline V and J ends were trimmed by 1 base and 4 bases, with 10 bases remaining between them. This CDR3 has 14 residues. The CDR3 protein is CASSQGREATEAFF. The CDR3 DNA follows: TGTGCCAGCAGCCAAGGAAGGGAGGCCACTGAAGCTTTCTTT.

This clonotype was detected once. The gene calls are TRBV28 and TRBJ1-3; the D is unclear. This CDR3 is built from 15 residues. The germline V gene encodes CDR1 MDHEN and CDR2 SYDVKM. V lost 2 bases and J lost 0, with 8 bases in between. DNA for the CDR3: TGTGCCAGCAGTTTAGTCCCAGCCTCTGGAAACACCATATATTTT. It encodes CASSLVPASGNTIYF.

This clonotype was recorded a few times. The chain couples TRBV6-5 to TRBJ2-5; 8 bases agree with TRBD1. This CDR3 spans 16 amino acids. Trimming took 2 bases from V and 0 from J; bases not matched to a gene: 5. Per germline, CDR1 MNHEY and CDR2 SVGAGI. This CDR3 is CASSYTPQGDQETQYF. CDR3 nucleotides: TGTGCCAGCAGTTACACCCCACAGGGGGACCAAGAGACCCAGTACTTC.

There are a few counts of this clonotype. The rearrangement joins TRBV7-2 to TRBJ1-1, with a possible D match to TRBD1 (6 bases). Germline CDR1 and CDR2: SGHTA and FQGNSA. The CDR3 totals 15 residues. V lost 3 bases to trimming and J lost 4 bases, with 15 bases between them. CDR3 sequence (DNA): TGTGCCAGCAGCTTCCGACAGTTAGGGGGCACTGAAGCTTTCTTT. Its protein is CASSFRQLGGTEAFF. The entire variable domain, with the rest obtained from reference TRBV7-2 and TRBJ1-1, is as follows: GAGVSQSPSNKVTEKGKDVELRCDPISGHTALYWYRQSLGQGLEFLIYFQGNSAPDKSGLPSDRFSAERTGGSVSTLTIQRTQQEDSAVYLCASSFRQLGGTEAFFGQGTRLTVV.

This chain uses TRBV5-1 with TRBJ1-1; D gene ambiguous. Trimming took off 2 bases at V and 5 bases at J, with 16 bases between the two ends. The germline gives CDR1 SGHRS, CDR2 YFSETQ. The CDR3 length is 15 residues. The CDR3 region has the DNA TGCGCCAGCAGCTTTGAAAGCACTTCAGGTACTGAAGCTTTCTTT. The encoded protein is CASSFESTSGTEAFF.

The chain employs TRBV12-3 or TRBV12-4 and TRBJ1-5; TRBD1 might be the D (6 bases). The CDR3 extends over 15 amino acids. With 2 bases removed from V and 7 bases from J, the gap between germline ends came to 15 bases. CDR3 region: CASSLMGGGKQPQHF. The CDR3 nucleotides are TGTGCCAGCAGTTTAATGGGAGGGGGGAAGCAGCCCCAGCATTTT.

This rearrangement joins TRBV5-4 to TRBJ1-1; D is unresolved. Germline lookup yields CDR1 SGHNT and CDR2 YYREEE (reference sequence). This CDR3 is 13 amino acids long. The V end lost 2 bases, the J end lost 7 bases, and 12 bases lay between the germline ends. The CDR3 sequence: CASSLGLKDEAFF. The CDR3 nucleotides are TGTGCCAGCAGCTTAGGCTTGAAGGATGAAGCTTTCTTT. The full variable domain, with the rest looked up from reference TRBV5-4 and TRBJ1-1, is ETGVTQSPTHLIKTRGQQVTLRCSSQSGHNTVSWYQQALGQGPQFIFQYYREEENGRGNFPPRFSGLQFPNYSSELNVNALELDDSALYLCASSLGLKDEAFFGQGTRLTVV.

This chain uses TRBV12-3 or TRBV12-4 with TRBJ2-5; D is uncertain. The CDR3 contains 14 residues. V lost 3 bases and J 3 bases, leaving 11 bases between the germline ends. The CDR3 is CASSFRTTEETQYF. For the CDR3, the DNA is TGTGCCAGCAGTTTCCGGACCACTGAAGAGACCCAGTACTTC.